A few counts support the clone carrying this T cell receptor (beta chain). The antigen is undetermined. The data originate from a study of beta chain features in type 1 diabetes. The investigators reverse transcribed all of the isolated RNA, so they sequenced expressed TCRB transcripts. TCRdb keeps only in-frame clones here, not all; method: immunoSEQ multiplex PCR. This table has roughly 51,000 clones, under 60% appearing once. Overall study findings and caveats: Across all four CD4+ subsets, people with type 1 diabetes showed modestly shorter TCRB CDR3s.

CDR3 size: 15 residues. Trimming shortened V by 4 bases and J by 6 bases, and 16 bases separated the two germline ends. CDR1 and CDR2 (germline): MNHEY, SMNVEV (reference sequence). The sample consisted of Tregs from blood. This chain joins TRBV27 and TRBJ1-5, with a weak D call TRBD1 (6 bases). The clonotype originates from a woman in her forties with type 1 diabetes. Here the CDR3 DNA reads TGTGCCAGCAGTTCCACAGGGACCAATCCTCAGCCCCAGCATTTT. This sequence encodes CASSSTGTNPQPQHF.